The 10 T cell receptor beta chains listed next were all sequenced from one sample in a study of T cells in Graves' hyperthyroidism and ophthalmopathy. The source material, RNA transcripts, was used to amplify TCR beta CDR3 regions. Primed by the HTBI set, a first-round RT-PCR was run on the TCR CDR3. Each CDR3 protein is one row after TCRdb ran MiXCR on the multiplex PCR reads. The sample holds about 700,000 distinct CDR3 sequences, around 15% seen once. What was sequenced was blood. The receptors shown here come from a young woman with Graves' hyperthyroidism.

The chain links TRBV20-1 to TRBJ2-3; the D gene is possibly TRBD1 (5 bases). The CDR3 loop spans 12 amino acids. Trimming took 5 bases from V and 2 from J, leaving 8 bases between them. Germline V gene data show CDR1 as DFQATT and CDR2 as SNEGSKA (reference sequence). Written as DNA, the CDR3 is TGCAGTGCTCAGGGATTCACAGATACGCAGTATTTT. Amino acid sequence: CSAQGFTDTQYF.

The sample holds a few counts of this clonotype. The chain employs TRBV18 and TRBJ1-1; 9 positions agree with TRBD1. This CDR3 is built from 16 residues. The germline CDR1 and CDR2 sequences are KGHSH and LQKENI. The J segment lost 6 bases and the V segment lost 2 bases, leaving 10 bases of the junction unmatched. The CDR3 sequence is CASSPVGQGVFPEAFF. CDR3 in DNA: TGTGCCAGCTCACCAGTGGGACAGGGTGTGTTCCCTGAAGCTTTCTTT.

The chain links TRBV29-1 to TRBJ2-1, with TRBD2 matching over 7 bases. Losses at the gene ends were 7 bases for V and 1 base for J; bases not matched to a gene: 7. CDR3 length: 14 amino acids. CDR1 and CDR2 from the germline V gene are SQVTM and ANQGSEA. The CDR3 DNA follows: TGCAGCGCTGAGCGGGGTACTTCCTACAATGAGCAGTTCTTC. As protein: CSAERGTSYNEQFF.

The V call is TRBV7-9, the J call TRBJ2-1; 11 positions match TRBD1. V lost 7 bases and J lost 13; bases outside the gene matches: 9. CDR3 length equals 13 residues. The V gene's germline CDR1 is SEHNR and CDR2 FQNEAQ (reference sequence). CDR3 coding DNA: TGTGCCAGCATGGGACAGGGGGAAAGGAAACAGTTCTTC. It codes for CASMGQGERKQFF.

This clonotype was observed many times. The V and J genes are TRBV2 and TRBJ2-3, with 10 nucleotides matching TRBD2. CDR1 and CDR2 from the germline V gene are SNHLY and FYNNEI. CDR3 size: 14 residues. Trimming at V came to 6 bases and at J to 0 bases, leaving 0 bases not matched to a gene. CDR3 nucleotides: TGTGCCAGCAGGACTAGCGGGAGCACAGATACGCAGTATTTT. Translated: CASRTSGSTDTQYF.

This clonotype was seen at least ten times. The chain has TRBV6-5 and TRBJ2-3; tentatively, D is TRBD1 or TRBD2 (5 bases each). The CDR3 length is 12 residues. V lost 2 bases, J lost 8 bases, and 8 bases lay in between. Germline assignment: CDR1 MNHEY and CDR2 SVGAGI. The CDR3 bases are TGTGCCAGCAGTTACCGGGGCGGTACGCAGTATTTT. Protein product: CASSYRGGTQYF.

Many counts were recorded for this clonotype. The chain has TRBV7-2 and TRBJ2-3; D is undetermined. V was cut by 0 bases and J by 6 bases, with 7 bases left in between. This CDR3 spans 13 amino acids. Looked up from germline, CDR1 is SGHTA and CDR2 is FQGNSA. The DNA for the CDR3 is TGTGCCAGCAGCTTAGCTGCCCGGGATACGCAGTATTTT. Its translation: CASSLAARDTQYF.

Many counts were recorded for this clonotype. The chain has TRBV20-1 and TRBJ2-4; either TRBD1 or TRBD2 may supply D (6 bases each). CDR3 size: 15 residues. Trimming cost V 3 bases and J 7 bases, with 19 bases left between them. Looked up from germline, CDR1 is DFQATT and CDR2 is SNEGSKA (reference sequence). The DNA of the CDR3 is TGCAGTGCTAGGGGCCCACAGGGACGGGGGAACATTCAGTACTTC. This encodes CSARGPQGRGNIQYF.

This clonotype was seen a handful of times. This chain joins TRBV24-1 and TRBJ2-7; the match to TRBD2 covers 9 bases. CDR3 length equals 15 residues. Per germline, CDR1 KGHDR and CDR2 SFDVKD. The ends lost 2 bases at V and 3 bases at J; junction bases unmatched: 4. CDR3 sequence reads: CATSDSVAGDYEQYF. CDR3 in DNA: TGTGCCACCAGTGATTCTGTAGCGGGGGACTACGAGCAGTACTTC.

The table lists this clonotype with many counts. The gene calls are TRBV2 and TRBJ2-1; possibly TRBD2 for D (5 bases). The CDR3 is 13 residues long. V lost 6 bases and J lost 8, with 14 bases in between. CDR1 and CDR2 from the germline V gene are SNHLY and FYNNEI. The CDR3 DNA sequence: TGTGCCAGCAGGGTCCTAGCCGGGGATGAGCAGTTCTTC. This sequence encodes CASRVLAGDEQFF.